The 20 T cell receptor beta chains presented below share a single source sample, sequenced in a study of cytomegalovirus exposure and HLA in healthy donors. Use of 60 Vbeta and 13 Jbeta primers characterized the PCR. TCRdb's table, derived via immunoSEQ multiplex PCR, lists solely in-frame clones and lacks some. This sample has about 160,000 clones, with about 80% found just once. Material: PBMCs. These receptor sequences come from a middle-aged man in good health and CMV-seropositive.

V is TRBV7-9 and J is TRBJ2-2, with TRBD1 as a possible D gene (5 bases). Germline V gives CDR1 SEHNR, CDR2 FQNEAQ (reference sequence). This CDR3 is 15 amino acids long. V lost 5 bases to trimming and J lost 4 bases, with 14 bases between them. The CDR3 region is CASSPGAGITGELFF. The DNA for the CDR3 is TGTGCCAGCAGCCCTGGGGCAGGGATCACCGGGGAGCTGTTTTTT.

The gene calls are TRBV28 and TRBJ1-2; TRBD1 aligns across 9 bases. In germline, CDR1 is MDHEN, CDR2 SYDVKM. The trim removed 7 bases at V and 8 bases at J, leaving 8 bases unmatched. The CDR3 has 13 amino acids. The CDR3 here is CASTLQGAGGYTF. The DNA of the CDR3 is TGTGCCAGCACCCTACAGGGGGCTGGGGGCTACACCTTC.

This clone was observed once. J is TRBJ1-6 and V is TRBV11-2; D not resolved. Trimming cost V 2 bases and J 4 bases, with 12 bases left between them. Germline loops: CDR1 SGHAT, CDR2 FQNNGV. The CDR3 has 16 residues. CDR3 sequence: CASSLRAESYNSPLHF. CDR3 coding DNA: TGTGCCAGCAGCTTACGCGCCGAAAGTTATAATTCACCCCTCCACTTT.

On this clone: The germline gene is not matched at one end of the junction; a read error may be the cause. The V call is TRBV27, the J call TRBJ1-2, with 7 bases that match TRBD1. The CDR3 runs to 14 residues. The germline gives CDR1 MNHEY, CDR2 SMNVEV (reference sequence). The CDR3 DNA follows: TGTGTCAGCAGCTTGACAGGGCGTAACTATGGCTACACCTTC. This encodes CVSSLTGRNYGYTF.

The chain employs TRBV15 and TRBJ2-1; no clear D. Deletions cut 5 bases from V and 6 bases from J, with 11 bases between. This CDR3 has 13 residues. Germline V gives CDR1 LNHNV, CDR2 YYDKDF (reference sequence). The CDR3 bases are TGTGCCACCAGCTCCGCTTTTAGCAATGAGCAGTTCTTC. It translates to CATSSAFSNEQFF.

The chain combines TRBV7-2 with TRBJ2-7; 11 nucleotides match TRBD1. The CDR3 spans 17 residues. The V gene end was trimmed by 0 bases and the J gene end by 2 bases; junction bases not matched to a gene: 6. Germline-derived CDR1 and CDR2 are SGHTA and FQGNSA. This CDR3 reads CASSLANPGQGAYEQYF. CDR3 coding DNA: TGTGCCAGCAGCTTAGCGAATCCGGGACAGGGGGCCTACGAGCAGTACTTC.

The V and J genes are TRBV6-1 and TRBJ1-2; D remains ambiguous. Germline CDR1 MNHNS, CDR2 SASEGT. V was cut by 6 bases and J by 5 bases, with 16 bases left in between. This CDR3 has 14 amino acids. The CDR3 loop is CASSLRLTVYGYTF. For the CDR3, the DNA is TGTGCCAGCAGCTTAAGGTTGACTGTATATGGCTACACCTTC.

The rearrangement uses TRBV10-3 and TRBJ2-2; the D gene is possibly TRBD1 (6 bases). CDR1 ENHRY and CDR2 SYGVKD come from the germline V gene. Trimming left V 10 bases short and J 0 bases short, with 15 bases between. The length of the CDR3 is 15 residues. The CDR3 reads CATGTGSSNTGELFF. CDR3 DNA sequence: TGTGCCACCGGAACAGGGAGTTCGAACACCGGGGAGCTGTTTTTT.

This chain connects TRBV5-1 to TRBJ2-3; D may be TRBD1 (6 bases). Trimming cost V 6 bases and J 0 bases, with 14 bases left between them. CDR1 is SGHRS, CDR2 YFSETQ, per germline. This CDR3 is built from 15 residues. CDR3 protein: CASTLRGSSTDTQYF. CDR3 coding DNA: TGCGCCAGCACCCTCAGGGGTTCTAGCACAGATACGCAGTATTTT.

Only a few counts were recorded for this clone. The genes are TRBV28 and TRBJ1-5; TRBD1 is a possible D gene (5 bases). The length of the CDR3 is 16 residues. CDR1 and CDR2 (germline): MDHEN, SYDVKM. V shed 6 bases and J shed 2 bases, with 17 bases lying between them. CDR3 sequence (DNA): TGTGCCAGCAGCCCCCTCAGGGATTGGGGCAATCAGCCCCAGCATTTT. It encodes CASSPLRDWGNQPQHF.

The chain combines TRBV11-3 with TRBJ2-7, with 7 bases matching TRBD1. This CDR3 spans 15 amino acids. Germline V gene sequence: CDR1 SGHNT, CDR2 YENEEA. V lost 1 base to trimming and J lost 3 bases; unmatched junction nucleotides: 6. Here the CDR3 reads CASSLGAQGLYEQYF. The CDR3 coding sequence is TGTGCCAGCAGCTTAGGGGCACAGGGGCTCTACGAGCAGTACTTC.

V usage is TRBV4-3 and J usage is TRBJ2-3, with 8 positions matching TRBD1. V trimming: 8 bases; J trimming: 4 bases; junction bases outside the gene matches: 8. The CDR3 has 14 amino acids. Looked up from germline, CDR1 is LGHNA and CDR2 is YSLEER. In nucleotides, the CDR3 is TGCGCCAGCTCACAGGGGGGATCCCCAGATACGCAGTATTTT. Protein product: CASSQGGSPDTQYF.

J is TRBJ1-2 and V is TRBV7-8; D is undetermined. CDR1 is SGHVS and CDR2 is FQNEAQ in the germline V gene. CDR3 length equals 14 residues. Trimming shortened V by 0 bases and J by 8 bases, and 13 bases separated the two germline ends. CDR3 DNA sequence: TGTGCCAGCAGCTTAGCGCGGAACTCGGGGGGCTACACCTTC. Protein: CASSLARNSGGYTF.

CDR3 amino acids: CASIQRLAGAETQYF. The CDR3 DNA reads TGTGCCAGCATCCAACGACTAGCGGGGGCTGAGACCCAGTACTTC. The rearrangement joins TRBV7-9 to TRBJ2-5; TRBD2 aligns across 12 bases. Germline V lookup: CDR1 SEHNR, CDR2 FQNEAQ (reference sequence). This CDR3 has 15 residues. The V and J ends lost 7 bases and 5 bases, in that order; junction bases with no gene match: 8.

The count of this clone is one. The chain uses TRBV28 and TRBJ2-1; weak D call: TRBD2 (6 bases). Germline V gene sequence: CDR1 MDHEN, CDR2 SYDVKM. The CDR3 loop spans 14 amino acids. The ends were cut back, 4 bases at V and 8 bases at J, with 15 bases in the middle. The CDR3 region is CASSSPGGAYEQFF. CDR3 coding DNA: TGTGCCAGCAGTTCACCTGGAGGGGCATATGAGCAGTTCTTC.

This chain connects TRBV18 to TRBJ2-3; D is ambiguous. Germline V gene sequence: CDR1 KGHSH, CDR2 LQKENI. The V end was cut by 1 base, the J end by 4 bases, with 9 bases between. The CDR3 consists of 14 residues. CDR3 sequence: CASSPLVPPDTQYF. Written as DNA, the CDR3 is TGTGCCAGCTCACCACTCGTCCCTCCAGATACGCAGTATTTT.

The V call is TRBV7-2, the J call TRBJ2-1; TRBD2 is a possible D gene (6 bases). Germline CDR1 and CDR2: SGHTA and FQGNSA. Trimming removed 0 bases from V and 9 bases from J, with 15 bases in between. The CDR3 length is 15 residues. The CDR3 DNA is TGTGCCAGCAGCTTAGCGGAGGGGCAGAAAGGTGAGCAGTTCTTC. It codes for CASSLAEGQKGEQFF.

V is TRBV14 and J is TRBJ1-2; no clear D. This CDR3 comprises 15 residues. Looked up from germline, CDR1 is SGHDN and CDR2 is FVKESK. V was trimmed by 4 bases and J by 4 bases, leaving 16 bases between them. The CDR3 DNA sequence: TGTGCCAGCAGCCTAGGATTGGGCGGAGGCTATGGCTACACCTTC. Protein product: CASSLGLGGGYGYTF.

This clone is a singleton in its sample. The CDR3 reads CASSVQQGPQETQYF. Written as DNA, the CDR3 is TGCGCCAGCAGCGTACAACAGGGCCCCCAAGAGACCCAGTACTTC. The chain has TRBV5-1 and TRBJ2-5; tentative D call: TRBD1 (6 bases). V lost 4 bases and J 1 base, leaving 14 bases between the germline ends. Per germline, CDR1 SGHRS and CDR2 YFSETQ. The CDR3 has 15 amino acids.

The chain is built from TRBV7-8 and TRBJ2-5; the D is unclear. Germline V CDR1 and CDR2: SGHVS, FQNEAQ. V shed 6 bases and J shed 1 base, with 12 bases lying between them. The CDR3 has 14 residues. As DNA, the CDR3 is TGTGCCAGCAGAAAGCTTTTGCCCCAAGAGACCCAGTACTTC. Protein product: CASRKLLPQETQYF.